The next 13 T cell receptor beta chains were all read from a single sample in a study of blood T cell repertoires in COVID-19. Libraries were prepared by immunoSEQ multiplex PCR; TCRdb keeps only in-frame clonotypes and omits some of them. Among some 120,000 clones, approximately 90% were seen once, and the ten largest hold less than 8%. What was sequenced was peripheral blood. These receptors were taken from a man between 50 and 59 years old with acute or convalescent COVID-19.

This sequence joins TRBV5-6 and TRBJ2-1; D is possibly TRBD1 (5 bases). V was clipped by 4 bases and J by 4 bases, with 21 bases between them. The CDR3 spans 17 residues. Germline V gene data show CDR1 as SGHDT and CDR2 as YYEEEE. The CDR3 sequence is CASSPLGGSDIYNEQFF. CDR3 in DNA: TGTGCCAGCAGCCCCTTGGGCGGATCGGACATTTACAATGAGCAGTTCTTC.

This chain joins TRBV29-1 and TRBJ2-1; TRBD2 matches at 9 bases. Germline lookup yields CDR1 SQVTM and CDR2 ANQGSEA. The trim removed 5 bases at V and 8 bases at J, leaving 13 bases unmatched. The CDR3 length is 15 residues. Here the CDR3 reads CSVRLAERSPHEQFF. DNA of the CDR3: TGCAGCGTTCGACTAGCGGAGAGATCACCCCATGAGCAGTTCTTC.

Only one count was recorded for this clone. The rearrangement joins TRBV7-6 to TRBJ2-2, with TRBD1 identical over 11 bases. V lost 8 bases to trimming and J lost 7 bases; unmatched junction nucleotides: 12. CDR1 is SGHVS and CDR2 is FNYEAQ in the germline V gene. The CDR3 contains 16 residues. CDR3 sequence (DNA): TGTGCCAGCGGCGCACGAGGACAGGGGGCCGGCGGGGAGCTGTTTTTT. Its protein product is CASGARGQGAGGELFF.

This chain joins TRBV11-2 and TRBJ2-5; perhaps TRBD1 as D (7 bases). The V and J ends lost 2 bases and 1 base respectively, with 11 bases between them. The CDR3 covers 15 residues. Germline assignment: CDR1 SGHAT and CDR2 FQNNGV. The CDR3 coding sequence is TGTGCCAGCAGCTTAAGGAGGGGGCCCCAAGAGACCCAGTACTTC. Residues: CASSLRRGPQETQYF. The full variable domain, its missing parts supplied by reference TRBV11-2 and TRBJ2-5, is EAGVAQSPRYKIIEKRQSVAFWCNPISGHATLYWYQQILGQGPKLLIQFQNNGVVDDSQLPKDRFSAERLKGVDSTLKIQPAKLEDSAVYLCASSLRRGPQETQYFGPGTRLLVL.

The J gene is TRBJ2-3, the V gene TRBV7-9; no definite D call. Trimming took off 1 base at V and 2 bases at J, with 13 bases between the two ends. The CDR3 runs 16 residues. CDR1 is SEHNR and CDR2 is FQNEAQ in the germline V gene (reference sequence). The CDR3 region has the DNA TGTGCCAGCAGCTTAGAGTTGTATCAGATCACAGATACGCAGTATTTT. It is translated as CASSLELYQITDTQYF. Drawing the rest from reference TRBV7-9 and TRBJ2-3, the complete variable domain is DTGVSQNPRHKITKRGQNVTFRCDPISEHNRLYWYRQTLGQGPEFLTYFQNEAQLEKSRLLSDRFSAERPKGSFSTLEIQRTEQGDSAMYLCASSLELYQITDTQYFGPGTRLTVL.

The chain joins TRBV4-2 to TRBJ2-7; D is uncertain. This CDR3 is built from 12 residues. Germline CDR1 reads LGHNA; CDR2 reads YNFKEQ. V lost 4 bases and J 5 bases, leaving 9 bases between the germline ends. CDR3 loop: CASSPSRDEQYF. For the CDR3, the DNA is TGTGCCAGCAGCCCATCACGGGACGAGCAGTACTTC.

The rearrangement links TRBV5-1 to TRBJ1-3, with unresolved D. The germline V and J ends were trimmed by 0 bases and 0 bases, with 7 bases remaining between them. Germline assignment: CDR1 SGHRS and CDR2 YFSETQ. The CDR3 covers 15 residues. CDR3: CASSLEAGSGNTIYF. The CDR3, as DNA: TGCGCCAGCAGCTTGGAGGCAGGCTCTGGAAACACCATATATTTT. Using reference TRBV5-1 and TRBJ1-3 for the parts outside the CDR3, the full variable domain is KAGVTQTPRYLIKTRGQQVTLSCSPISGHRSVSWYQQTPGQGLQFLFEYFSETQRNKGNFPGRFSGRQFSNSRSEMNVSTLELGDSALYLCASSLEAGSGNTIYFGEGSWLTVV.

The chain couples TRBV24-1 to TRBJ2-1; D not resolved. CDR1 is KGHDR, CDR2 SFDVKD, per germline. V was pared by 6 bases and J by 0 bases, with 11 bases between. The CDR3 is 15 amino acids. CDR3 amino acids: CATSKLASSYNEQFF. As DNA, the CDR3 is TGTGCCACCAGTAAACTCGCAAGCTCCTACAATGAGCAGTTCTTC.

The V call is TRBV12-3 or TRBV12-4, the J call TRBJ1-2; D ambiguous. Trimming cost V 8 bases and J 8 bases, with 12 bases left between them. CDR3 length: 11 residues. The CDR3 protein is CASGPPGGYTF. The DNA for the CDR3 is TGTGCCAGCGGTCCCCCGGGAGGCTACACCTTC.

The chain has TRBV5-5 and TRBJ2-3, with D possibly matching TRBD2 (6 bases). CDR3 length: 12 residues. V was trimmed by 4 bases and J by 9 bases, leaving 12 bases between them. From germline, CDR1 is SGHKS and CDR2 YYEKEE (reference sequence). Written as DNA, the CDR3 is TGTGCCAGCAGCCAGGAGGGAATGACGCAGTATTTT. This codes for CASSQEGMTQYF.

This clone was recorded only once. The chain is built from TRBV5-5 and TRBJ2-1, with 14 positions matching TRBD2. Germline CDR1 SGHKS, CDR2 YYEKEE (reference sequence). V trimming: 0 bases; J trimming: 5 bases; junction bases outside the gene matches: 7. The length of the CDR3 is 18 residues. CDR3 nucleotide sequence: TGTGCCAGCAGCTTGGAGGTAAGACTAGCGGGAGGGGACAATGAGCAGTTCTTC. Its translation: CASSLEVRLAGGDNEQFF.

The chain is built from TRBV24-1 and TRBJ2-5, with 7 nucleotides matching TRBD2. J lost 5 bases, V lost 4 bases, and 18 bases had no gene match. There are 18 residues in the CDR3. Germline lookup yields CDR1 KGHDR and CDR2 SFDVKD. CDR3 sequence (DNA): TGTGCCACCAGTGAGACTAGCTCCGGAGGTCAGTTTATGGAGACCCAGTACTTC. Translated: CATSETSSGGQFMETQYF.

This clone has a single count. The chain joins TRBV11-2 to TRBJ1-5, with D possibly being TRBD1 (5 bases). The CDR3 has 13 amino acids. Per germline, CDR1 SGHAT and CDR2 FQNNGV. Trimming took 0 bases from V and 5 from J, leaving 5 bases between them. The CDR3 coding sequence is TGTGCCAGCAGCTTAGAAGGGGATCAGCCCCAGCATTTT. This sequence encodes CASSLEGDQPQHF.